This T cell receptor (beta chain) was sequenced in a study of vaccination and CD4 T cells after COVID-19. About the study: Overlapping SARS-CoV-2, HCoV-NL63, HCoV-OC43 and HCoV-229E spike peptides stimulated the cells.

Study conclusions and caveats: A median roughly 87% of convalescent patients' SARS-CoV-2-reactive clones emerged only after vaccination.

Per germline, CDR1 MGHRA and CDR2 YSYEKL. With V trimmed by 3 bases and J by 0 bases, 3 bases remained unmatched. The CDR3 has 15 residues. Cultured CD4+ T-cell DNA underwent Oncomine TCR Beta short-read sequencing. TCRdb used MiXCR to reprocess the PCR reads, holding one entry per CDR3 protein. This table has under 15,000 distinct CDR3 sequences, around 40% appearing once. As for this clonotype: The antigen remains undetermined.

Treatment meaning: roughly ten-day PBMC culture with coronavirus spike peptide pools or control peptides (ViraFEST assay). Peptide pool stimulation in ViraFEST expanded antigen-specific T cells, whose TCRs were then sequenced. The specimen comprised CD4+ T cells from blood, cultured in vitro, sampled after SARS-CoV-2 vaccination. This TCR was recovered from a human donor who had recovered from COVID-19. The chain combines TRBV4-1 with TRBJ2-3; TRBD2 agrees at 7 bases. CDR3 sequence (DNA): TGCGCCAGCAGCCACGATAGCGGGAGCACAGATACGCAGTATTTT. This sequence encodes CASSHDSGSTDTQYF.